The rows below give T cell receptor beta chains drawn from one sample of a study of blood T cell repertoires in COVID-19. The assay was immunoSEQ multiplex PCR, and TCRdb's table has in-frame clones only and misses some. The sample lists 250,000 to 300,000 clones, approximately 91% occurring once. Input material: PBMCs or T cells enriched from blood (not recorded which). Receptor source: a middle-aged woman with acute COVID-19. CDR3s include the opening cysteine and the closing phenylalanine or tryptophan. Each record gives: V gene, D gene, clone size, J gene, CDR3 protein, CDR3 DNA. The D gene is left open where the match is weak. Not all rows give a size; the values are once, few, many and, for expanded clones, a class.

>TRBV18|TRBD1|-|TRBJ1-6
CASSRDRVNSPLHF
TGTGCCAGCTCACGGGACAGGGTAAATTCACCCCTCCACTTT
>TRBV19|TRBD2|-|TRBJ2-2
CATSLAGRTGELFF
TGTGCCACCTCACTAGCGGGAAGAACCGGGGAGCTGTTTTTT
>TRBV6-2/TRBV6-3|-|-|TRBJ1-2
CASSKGGHPNYGYTF
TGTGCCAGCAGTAAAGGCGGGCATCCTAACTATGGCTACACCTTC
>TRBV15|-|-|TRBJ2-2
CATSSLGAVGAGELFF
TGTGCCACCAGCTCTCTAGGGGCCGTGGGGGCTGGGGAGCTGTTTTTT
>TRBV20-1|TRBD1|-|TRBJ1-2
CSAWTGDGYTF
TGCAGTGCCTGGACAGGGGATGGCTACACCTTC
>TRBV5-1|TRBD1|once|TRBJ1-6
CASSLQTGIHNSPLHF
TGCGCCAGCAGCTTACAGACAGGGATCCATAATTCACCCCTCCACTTT
>TRBV19|TRBD1|few|TRBJ1-3
CASSSPGTGGNTIYF
TGTGCCAGTAGTTCCCCCGGGACAGGCGGAAACACCATATATTTT
>TRBV7-2|TRBD1|-|TRBJ2-3
CASSPIFGQGTDTQYF
TGTGCCAGCAGCCCAATTTTTGGACAGGGCACAGATACGCAGTATTTT
>TRBV18|-|-|TRBJ1-1
CASSPSQVRNTEAFF
TGTGCCAGCTCACCATCTCAGGTGCGGAACACTGAAGCTTTCTTT
>TRBV11-1|TRBD2|-|TRBJ2-7
CASSTRTSGLYEQYF
TGTGCCAGCAGCACAAGGACTAGCGGGCTATACGAGCAGTACTTC
>TRBV28|TRBD1|-|TRBJ1-2
CASSRTGTGSNYGYTF
TGTGCCAGCAGCAGAACCGGGACAGGGTCTAACTATGGCTACACCTTC
>TRBV7-3|-|-|TRBJ1-1
CASSPDWVSTEAFF
TGTGCCAGCAGCCCTGACTGGGTTAGCACTGAAGCTTTCTTT
>TRBV28|-|-|TRBJ1-2
CANSPGGARGGYTF
TGTGCCAACAGCCCGGGGGGGGCCCGGGGTGGCTACACCTTC
>TRBV6-2/TRBV6-3|-|-|TRBJ1-2
CASSYATGRYGYTF
TGTGCCAGCAGTTACGCCACAGGCCGCTATGGCTACACCTTC
>TRBV6-2/TRBV6-3|TRBD2|-|TRBJ2-1
CASSQREVGYNEQFF
TGTGCCAGCAGCCAGCGGGAGGTCGGATACAATGAGCAGTTCTTC
>TRBV5-1|TRBD1|-|TRBJ1-5
CASSITTGVNQPQHF
TGCGCCAGCAGCATTACCACAGGGGTAAATCAGCCCCAGCATTTT
>TRBV10-3|TRBD1|-|TRBJ2-7
CAIRATGTGGSEQYF
TGTGCCATCAGAGCAACCGGGACAGGGGGCTCCGAGCAGTACTTC
>TRBV3-1/TRBV3-2|-|-|TRBJ1-2
CASSQEPTGYTF
TGTGCCAGCAGCCAAGAACCTACCGGCTACACCTTC
>TRBV20-1|-|-|TRBJ2-1
CSASLPLSYNEQFF
TGCAGTGCTAGTCTCCCCCTCTCCTACAATGAGCAGTTCTTC